Listed below are T cell receptor beta chains from one sample, sequenced in a study of T cell responses to AZD1222 COVID-19 vaccine. The data were produced by immunoSEQ multiplex PCR, yet TCRdb's version contains in-frame clones alone and is incomplete. The table includes about 86,000 clones, around 80% detected once. Sequencing used peripheral blood, obtained on day 0 of AZD1222 vaccination. The receptors were sampled from an adult in good health. The CDR3 runs from the conserved cysteine through the conserved F or W. The D gene is left open where the match is weak. Clone size appears in some rows only: once, few, many, or a class for an expanded clone.

abundance	v_gene	j_gene	d_gene	CDR3nt	CDR3aa
NA	TRBV18	TRBJ1-1	NA	TGTGCCAGCTCACGTCAGGAGAACACTGAAGCTTTCTTT	CASSRQENTEAFF
NA	TRBV27	TRBJ2-7	NA	TGTGCCAGCAGTTTATCGAGGGTGGGCTACGAGCAGTACTTC	CASSLSRVGYEQYF
NA	TRBV18	TRBJ1-2	NA	TGTGCCAGCTCACCACGGGGAGATGGCTACACCTTC	CASSPRGDGYTF
NA	TRBV10-3	TRBJ2-2	NA	TGTGCCATCAGTGAATTAGCGGCCTATAGCACCGGGGAGCTGTTTTTT	CAISELAAYSTGELFF
once	TRBV20-1	TRBJ2-7	TRBD2	TGCTTATGTAGCGGGAGGGCTGAGCAGTACTTC	CLCSGRAEQYF
NA	TRBV19	TRBJ1-1	NA	TGTGCCAGTAGTCCCGGGGCACCCGGGGGGGCTTTCTTT	CASSPGAPGGAFF
NA	TRBV20-1	TRBJ1-2	NA	TGCAGTGCGCAGGATGGCTACACCTTC	CSAQDGYTF
many	TRBV2	TRBJ1-2	NA	TGTGCCAGAAAATCAAGGGGCATGGAAGGCTACACCTTC	CARKSRGMEGYTF
many	TRBV7-8	TRBJ2-7	TRBD2	TGTGCCAGCAGCCTAGCGGAGGGCCCCTACGAGCAGTACTTC	CASSLAEGPYEQYF
NA	TRBV7-8	TRBJ2-1	NA	TGTGCCAGCAGCTCGGGAGAACCTTACAATGAGCAGTTCTTC	CASSSGEPYNEQFF
few	TRBV19	TRBJ2-3	NA	TGTGCCAGTAGTATCCGGGTCTTCGCAGATACGCAGTATTTT	CASSIRVFADTQYF
NA	TRBV7-9	TRBJ2-1	TRBD2	TGTGCCAGCAGCGTAGCGGGGGGCTTTGAGCAGTTCTTC	CASSVAGGFEQFF
NA	TRBV6-1	TRBJ2-1	TRBD2	TGTGCCAGCAGTGAACCTGGACTAGCGGAATCTTACAATGAGCAGTTCTTC	CASSEPGLAESYNEQFF
NA	TRBV2	TRBJ2-2	NA	TGTGCCAGCAGTGCACGACCTACGAACACCGGGGAGCTGTTTTTT	CASSARPTNTGELFF
NA	TRBV15	TRBJ1-2	NA	TGTGCCACCAGCAGAACGCAGGGCATGGGTGGCTACACCTTC	CATSRTQGMGGYTF
NA	TRBV28	TRBJ2-1	NA	TGTGCCAGCAGTGGGGGGGGCTCAAGCCTCTCCTACAATGAGCAGTTCTTC	CASSGGGSSLSYNEQFF
NA	TRBV29-1	TRBJ1-2	NA	TGCAGCGTTGGAATGAGGGACGCGGACTATGGCTACACCTTC	CSVGMRDADYGYTF
NA	TRBV12-3/TRBV12-4	TRBJ2-7	NA	TGTGCCAGCAGTTTTTACGCTCCAGGGGAGCAGTACTTC	CASSFYAPGEQYF
few	TRBV12-3/TRBV12-4	TRBJ2-1	NA	TGTGCCAGCAGTTCCTCGACTCTTTCTAGTCAGTTCTTC	CASSSSTLSSQFF
NA	TRBV15	TRBJ2-5	NA	TGTGCCACCAGCAGAGGCCCGGTGTGGCAAGAGACCCAGTACTTC	CATSRGPVWQETQYF
NA	TRBV5-8	TRBJ1-5	NA	TGTGCCAGCAGCTTGGCGGGGGGCGGCAATCAGCCCCAGCATTTT	CASSLAGGGNQPQHF
NA	TRBV19	TRBJ2-2	NA	TGTGCCACAGGAGGGCCAAGGGAGCTGTTTTTT	CATGGPRELFF
few	TRBV7-6	TRBJ2-7	NA	TGTGCCAGCAGCCACCAGACAGGAGGCTCCATTACCTACGAGCAGTACTTC	CASSHQTGGSITYEQYF
NA	TRBV4-3	TRBJ2-7	NA	TGCGCCAGCAGCCTATATACTAGCTCCTACGAGCAGTACTTC	CASSLYTSSYEQYF
NA	TRBV7-2	TRBJ1-2	NA	TGTGCCAGCAGCAGCCGGGACGGGTTTAGGGATGGCTACACCTTC	CASSSRDGFRDGYTF
NA	TRBV5-1	TRBJ2-3	NA	TGCGCCAGCAGCAACCTCCAGGGACAAGATACGCAGTATTTT	CASSNLQGQDTQYF
NA	TRBV3-1/TRBV3-2	TRBJ2-7	TRBD2	TGTGCCAGCAGCCAAGTTTCTGAGGGGCCGGGACTAGCAGCACATTGTCTCTACGAGCAGTACTTC	CASSQVSEGPGLAAHCLYEQYF
NA	TRBV7-2	TRBJ1-2	TRBD1	TGTGCCAGCAGCCCCCTGGACAGGGGTGACTATGGCTACACCTTC	CASSPLDRGDYGYTF
NA	TRBV7-2	TRBJ1-6	NA	TGTGCCAGCAGCCCAGACACTTATAATTCACCCCTCCACTTT	CASSPDTYNSPLHF
NA	TRBV5-8	TRBJ2-5	TRBD1	TGTGCCAGCAGCCTTTCCGGGACAGGAGGGACCCAGTACTTC	CASSLSGTGGTQYF
NA	TRBV2	TRBJ2-3	TRBD1	TGTGCCAGCAGTGGACGGACAGGGGGGACAGATACGCAGTATTTT	CASSGRTGGTDTQYF
few	TRBV7-8	TRBJ1-2	TRBD1	TGTGCCAGCAGACAGGGGACGGAATATGGCTACACCTTC	CASRQGTEYGYTF
NA	TRBV6-5	TRBJ2-7	NA	TGTGCCAGCTCAGGAGACTCCTACGAGCAGTACTTC	CASSGDSYEQYF
NA	TRBV19	TRBJ2-7	NA	TGTGCCAGTAGTATAGGGCGGAGTTCCTACGAGCAGTACTTC	CASSIGRSSYEQYF
NA	TRBV28	TRBJ2-7	TRBD2	TGTGCCAGCAGATCCGTCGGGGAGGGAAAACCCTACGAGCAGTACTTC	CASRSVGEGKPYEQYF
once	TRBV7-9	TRBJ2-3	TRBD1	TGTGCCAGCAGCTCGGACAGGGGAGTTCCAGATACGCAGTATTTT	CASSSDRGVPDTQYF
NA	TRBV10-2	TRBJ1-1	NA	TGCGCCAGCAGCTCCGCATGGCAGGGGACTGAAGCTTTCTTT	CASSSAWQGTEAFF
NA	TRBV10-1	TRBJ2-5	NA	TGCGCCAGCACTTTGGACCGTATTCAAGAGACCCAGTACTTC	CASTLDRIQETQYF
NA	TRBV7-9	TRBJ2-4	TRBD2	TGTGCCAGCAGCTTTGGGACTAGCGGGAGCGGTGGCATTCAGTACTTC	CASSFGTSGSGGIQYF
NA	TRBV5-1	TRBJ2-5	TRBD2	TGCGCCAGCAGCTGGACTAGCGGCCAAGAGACCCAGTACTTC	CASSWTSGQETQYF
few	TRBV9	TRBJ2-2	NA	TGTGCCAGCAGCGTAACCGTCACCGGGGAGCTGTTTTTT	CASSVTVTGELFF
NA	TRBV5-1	TRBJ1-3	NA	TGCGCCAGCAGCTTGCTTCTTAGGACGGCGGGCTCTGGAAACACCATATATTTT	CASSLLLRTAGSGNTIYF